There are a few counts of the clone carrying this TCR beta chain. V lost 5 bases, J lost 4 bases, and 5 bases stayed unmatched. Germline lookup yields CDR1 SEHNR and CDR2 FQNEAQ (reference sequence). This CDR3 region has 15 residues. The entry originates in a study of blood T cell repertoires in COVID-19. Study as a whole: COVID-19 samples, acute and convalescent, were from the United States, Italy and Spain. Sources were T cells, B-cell-depleted T cells, or PBMCs; the material itself was cDNA or gDNA.

Per the original methods: Cell counts per sample came from amplifying reference gene primers. Produced via immunoSEQ multiplex PCR; TCRdb's table is partial and in-frame only. The V and J calls and clone size are taken from that table; D and trimming were inferred from the DNA. The profile shows 200,000 to 250,000 clones, roughly 90% of them singletons. Seattle's cohort entered during active infection and was followed longitudinally. The TCR was taken from a man aged 55 to 70 with COVID-19, enrolled during active disease. Sequenced material: peripheral blood. This chain links TRBV7-9 with TRBJ2-1; 10 bases align to TRBD2. CDR3 amino acids: CASSKSGGAYNEQFF. CDR3 DNA: TGTGCCAGCAGCAAAAGCGGGGGGGCTTACAATGAGCAGTTCTTC.